A single sample gave rise to the 11 T cell receptor beta chains below, sequenced in a study of blood T cell repertoires in COVID-19. Only in-frame clones appear in the TCRdb table, and some are missing; sequencing was by immunoSEQ multiplex PCR. The data contain 150,000 to 200,000 clones, about 81% of them singletons. Material: peripheral blood. The receptors stem from a woman aged 80 or over with COVID-19, enrolled during active disease.

The chain employs TRBV18 and TRBJ2-3, with 14 bases fitting TRBD2. The CDR3 covers 17 residues. Unmatched junction bases numbered 4, after V lost 1 base and J lost 4 bases. In germline, CDR1 is KGHSH, CDR2 LQKENI. CDR3 residues: CASSPRGTSGSPDTQYF. In nucleotides, the CDR3 is TGTGCCAGCTCACCACGTGGGACTAGCGGGAGTCCAGATACGCAGTATTTT.

This clone was seen just once. The rearrangement joins TRBV19 to TRBJ1-5; TRBD1 matches at 8 bases. This CDR3 has 17 amino acids. Germline CDR1 and CDR2: LNHDA and SQIVND (reference sequence). The J segment lost 3 bases and the V segment lost 8 bases, leaving 15 bases of the junction unmatched. In DNA, the CDR3 is TGTGCCAGTGACAGGGGATGGTCCGGGCCCGACAATCAGCCCCAGCATTTT. Protein product: CASDRGWSGPDNQPQHF.

This clone was detected only once. The chain couples TRBV2 to TRBJ2-7; 9 bases map to TRBD1. With V trimmed by 6 bases and J by 6 bases, 15 bases remained unmatched. Germline V gene lookup returns CDR1 SNHLY and CDR2 FYNNEI. This CDR3 has 16 amino acids. The CDR3 DNA sequence: TGTGCCAGCAGCCAAAATACAGGGGGCTCTATTGGCGAGCAGTACTTC. Its protein is CASSQNTGGSIGEQYF.

V usage is TRBV7-8 and J usage is TRBJ2-7, with D possibly being TRBD1 (5 bases). Germline V gives CDR1 SGHVS, CDR2 FQNEAQ. This CDR3 is 12 amino acids long. V was cut by 4 bases and J by 7 bases, with 11 bases left in between. In DNA form, the CDR3 reads TGTGCCAGCAGCTGGGGCCCTTTAGAGCAGTACTTC. This translates into CASSWGPLEQYF.

This rearrangement joins TRBV25-1 to TRBJ1-3; D possibly corresponds to TRBD1 (5 bases). V lost 6 bases and J 1 base, leaving 13 bases between the germline ends. This CDR3 has 15 residues. In germline, CDR1 is MGHDK, CDR2 SYGVNS. The CDR3 region is CASSSRGKSGNTIYF. CDR3 nucleotides: TGTGCCAGCAGCTCGCGGGGGAAGTCTGGAAACACCATATATTTT.

The chain couples TRBV5-1 to TRBJ2-7; TRBD2 might be the D (6 bases). Trimming took off 4 bases at V and 0 bases at J, with 14 bases between the two ends. The germline V gene has CDR1 SGHRS and CDR2 YFSETQ. There are 15 residues in the CDR3. CDR3 nucleotides: TGCGCCAGCAGCGTAACGGGACTTACCTCCTACGAGCAGTACTTC. This encodes CASSVTGLTSYEQYF.

CDR3 sequence (DNA): TGTGCCAGCATCGCGATACAGGGGAGGAATGGCTACACCTTC. Translated: CASIAIQGRNGYTF. The chain links TRBV2 to TRBJ1-2, with 7 nucleotides matching TRBD1. In germline, CDR1 is SNHLY, CDR2 FYNNEI. CDR3 length equals 14 residues. Trimming removed 7 bases from V and 6 bases from J; junction bases left unmatched: 11.

CDR3 nucleotides: TGCGCCAGCAGATCACAGGGGATCTCCTACGAGCAGTACTTC. This codes for CASRSQGISYEQYF. V usage is TRBV5-1 and J usage is TRBJ2-7, with 7 bases aligning to TRBD1. Germline lookup yields CDR1 SGHRS and CDR2 YFSETQ. CDR3 length equals 14 residues. Losses at the gene ends were 5 bases for V and 0 bases for J; bases not matched to a gene: 5.

The chain links TRBV6-5 to TRBJ2-3, with D possibly being TRBD2 (6 bases). The germline V gene has CDR1 MNHEY and CDR2 SVGAGI. The CDR3 covers 15 residues. Between the trimmed V and J ends, which lost 5 bases and 1 base, there was a span of 13 bases. CDR3: CASSPRGLGTDTQYF. Written as DNA, the CDR3 is TGTGCCAGCAGTCCTAGGGGACTGGGCACAGATACGCAGTATTTT.

V usage is TRBV5-4 and J usage is TRBJ2-7, with D hard to call. The V end was cut by 4 bases, the J end by 2 bases, with 10 bases between. CDR1 and CDR2 from the germline V gene are SGHNT and YYREEE (reference sequence). The CDR3 has 13 amino acids. CDR3 nucleotide sequence: TGTGCCAGCAGCAGGAGCCAGACCTACGAGCAGTACTTC. The encoded protein is CASSRSQTYEQYF.

The chain uses TRBV29-1 and TRBJ2-7, with 11 bases aligning to TRBD2. V lost 5 bases to trimming and J lost 3 bases; unmatched junction nucleotides: 6. CDR3 length equals 14 residues. The V gene's germline CDR1 is SQVTM and CDR2 ANQGSEA. CDR3 protein: CSVRLLAGDYEQYF. CDR3 in DNA: TGCAGCGTTCGCTTACTAGCGGGAGACTACGAGCAGTACTTC.